The 30 T cell receptor beta chains presented below share a single source sample, sequenced in a study of radiotherapy plus CTLA-4 blockade in lung cancer. Assay used: immunoSEQ multiplex PCR; TCRdb lists only in-frame clones, some missing. This table has about 16,000 clones, under 75% appearing once. The specimen was peripheral blood, collected from a patient treated with radiotherapy plus ipilimumab. These receptors came from a human donor with non-small cell lung cancer whose response to radiotherapy plus ipilimumab could not be evaluated.

This clone came up a few times. The chain links TRBV7-2 to TRBJ2-3; no firm D call. Per the germline V gene, CDR1 is SGHTA and CDR2 is FQGNSA. This CDR3 spans 13 amino acids. V was pared by 2 bases and J by 3 bases, with 6 bases between. The DNA for the CDR3 is TGTGCCAGCAGCTTATCCTATACAGATACGCAGTATTTT. It translates to CASSLSYTDTQYF.

This chain connects TRBV11-2 to TRBJ2-7, with D hard to call. This CDR3 comprises 13 residues. V was shortened by 3 bases and J by 3 bases, with 9 bases between the two germline ends. Per the germline V gene, CDR1 is SGHAT and CDR2 is FQNNGV. CDR3 amino acids: CASSFGSNYEQYV. The CDR3 DNA reads as TGTGCCAGCAGCTTTGGCAGTAACTACGAGCAGTACGTC.

V usage is TRBV4-3 and J usage is TRBJ2-3, with TRBD1 as a possible D gene (5 bases). CDR1 is LGHNA, CDR2 YSLEER, per germline. The CDR3 length is 16 residues. V was pared by 2 bases and J by 4 bases, with 16 bases between. This CDR3 is CASSQHQGKLADTQYF. The DNA for the CDR3 is TGCGCCAGCAGCCAACATCAGGGAAAACTCGCAGATACGCAGTATTTT.

This clone has more than one count but fewer than ten. The chain uses TRBV6-1 and TRBJ1-2, with a weak D call TRBD1 (5 bases). This CDR3 region has 15 residues. Germline V lookup: CDR1 MNHNS, CDR2 SASEGT. The V and J ends lost 1 base and 3 bases respectively, with 12 bases between them. Here the CDR3 reads CASSEGGRAYYGYTF. CDR3 DNA sequence: TGTGCCAGCAGTGAAGGAGGCAGGGCCTACTATGGCTACACCTTC.

The gene calls are TRBV11-2 and TRBJ2-1; TRBD2 is a possible D gene (6 bases). This CDR3 has 14 amino acids. Germline values: CDR1 SGHAT, CDR2 FQNNGV. V lost 4 bases and J lost 6, with 13 bases in between. CDR3: CASSSKTSINEQFF. The CDR3, as DNA: TGTGCCAGCAGCTCGAAGACTAGTATCAATGAGCAGTTCTTC.

V usage is TRBV5-1 and J usage is TRBJ2-1; 7 bases are a match to TRBD2. Germline assignment: CDR1 SGHRS and CDR2 YFSETQ. CDR3 length: 13 residues. V shed 4 bases and J 5 bases; nucleotides not matched to a gene: 3. CDR3 protein: CASSPGTNNEQFF. CDR3 DNA: TGCGCCAGCAGCCCGGGGACTAACAATGAGCAGTTCTTC.

The table lists this clone with a count of one. The CDR3 protein is CASSISGGAQVEQFF. The CDR3 region has the DNA TGTGCCAGTAGTATAAGTGGGGGGGCCCAGGTCGAGCAGTTCTTC. This sequence joins TRBV19 and TRBJ2-1; maybe TRBD2 (7 bases). Between the trimmed V and J ends, which lost 2 bases and 10 bases, there was a span of 18 bases. CDR1 is LNHDA, CDR2 SQIVND, per germline (reference sequence). The CDR3 loop spans 15 amino acids.

The table lists this clone with a few counts. Because the CDR3 is missing its conserved closing phenylalanine or tryptophan, this is likely a read error. It is unclear where the CDR3 begins or ends on the DNA, so no DNA is shown, and the CDR3 is as TCRdb lists it. The V gene is TRBV20-1, the J gene TRBJ1-1; TRBD1, the D gene given by the table, was not confirmed from the DNA. Germline V gene lookup returns CDR1 DFQATT and CDR2 SNEGSKA (reference sequence). The CDR3 length is 9 residues, termini included. The CDR3 loop is CSASPAGIL.

This rearrangement joins TRBV28 to TRBJ1-2; weak D call: TRBD1 (6 bases). The CDR3 totals 17 residues. Trimming removed 5 bases from V and 2 bases from J, with 21 bases in between. Germline CDR1 and CDR2: MDHEN and SYDVKM. CDR3 sequence (DNA): TGTGCCAGCAGTCCCGGGGGGGCCGTCTTGAGGAACTATGGCTACACCTTC. Protein: CASSPGGAVLRNYGYTF.

This rearrangement joins TRBV7-2 to TRBJ1-1; 8 bases are shared with TRBD1. The CDR3 runs 15 residues. The ends lost 5 bases at V and 4 bases at J; junction bases unmatched: 9. Germline CDR1 and CDR2: SGHTA and FQGNSA. CDR3 in DNA: TGTGCCAGCAGCCTACAGGGGGTGGGGAGCACTGAAGCTTTCTTT. Its translation: CASSLQGVGSTEAFF. Using reference TRBV7-2 and TRBJ1-1 for the parts outside the CDR3, the full variable domain is GAGVSQSPSNKVTEKGKDVELRCDPISGHTALYWYRQSLGQGLEFLIYFQGNSAPDKSGLPSDRFSAERTGGSVSTLTIQRTQQEDSAVYLCASSLQGVGSTEAFFGQGTRLTVV.

The genes are TRBV30 and TRBJ1-5; 7 nucleotides agree with TRBD1. Germline-derived CDR1 and CDR2 are GTSNPN and SVGIG (reference sequence). This CDR3 has 18 amino acids. V dropped 5 bases and J dropped 1; count of bases not matched to a gene: 17. The CDR3 sequence is CAWAVGTAIPQSNQPQHF. In DNA form, the CDR3 reads TGTGCCTGGGCCGTCGGGACAGCGATCCCCCAGAGCAATCAGCCCCAGCATTTT.

This clone was seen a few times. V gene TRBV7-2 combines with J gene TRBJ2-1; TRBD2 agrees at 10 bases. J gave up 6 bases and V 4 bases, and 12 bases lay outside the gene matches. The germline CDR1 and CDR2 sequences are SGHTA and FQGNSA. The CDR3 has 17 amino acids. CDR3 nucleotides: TGTGCCAGCAGCTCCACCCTGCTAGCGGGGGTGGGCAATGAGCAGTTCTTC. It encodes CASSSTLLAGVGNEQFF. The full variable domain, rest sourced from reference TRBV7-2 and TRBJ2-1, is GAGVSQSPSNKVTEKGKDVELRCDPISGHTALYWYRQSLGQGLEFLIYFQGNSAPDKSGLPSDRFSAERTGGSVSTLTIQRTQQEDSAVYLCASSSTLLAGVGNEQFFGPGTRLTVL.

This chain uses TRBV15 with TRBJ1-5, with unresolved D. CDR3 size: 14 residues. V gave up 0 bases and J gave up 0 bases, with 3 bases separating them. Germline CDR1 and CDR2: LNHNV and YYDKDF (reference sequence). The CDR3 DNA sequence: TGTGCCACCAGCAGAGATCGTAGCAATCAGCCCCAGCATTTT. Protein product: CATSRDRSNQPQHF.

This chain links TRBV28 with TRBJ2-7; 8 nucleotides agree with TRBD1. CDR3 size: 16 residues. J lost 3 bases, V lost 6 bases, and 13 bases had no gene match. Germline V gene sequence: CDR1 MDHEN, CDR2 SYDVKM. Here the CDR3 reads CASSTAGGQGIYEQYV. The CDR3 DNA sequence: TGTGCCAGCAGCACAGCCGGCGGACAGGGTATCTACGAGCAGTACGTC.

J is TRBJ1-1 and V is TRBV11-2; D remains unclear. Germline V gives CDR1 SGHAT, CDR2 FQNNGV. This CDR3 has 16 amino acids. V shed 1 base and J shed 1 base, with 13 bases lying between them. CDR3 residues: CASSLGNRGWNTEAFF. CDR3 nucleotides: TGTGCCAGCAGCTTAGGCAATCGGGGTTGGAACACTGAAGCTTTCTTT.

DNA for the CDR3: TGTGCCAGCAGCCAAGGCTTAGCGGGGGCACTCCAAGAGACCCAGTACTTC. It codes for CASSQGLAGALQETQYF. The rearrangement links TRBV4-2 to TRBJ2-5, with 9 bases fitting TRBD2. CDR1 and CDR2 from the germline V gene are LGHNA and YNFKEQ. The CDR3 is 17 residues long. V was pared by 1 base and J by 1 base, with 7 bases of the junction left unmatched.

The chain links TRBV5-1 to TRBJ1-4, with D unresolved. Germline V lookup: CDR1 SGHRS, CDR2 YFSETQ. The germline V and J ends were trimmed by 1 base and 1 base, with 8 bases remaining between them. The CDR3 has 15 residues. CDR3 coding DNA: TGCGCCAGCAGCTTGACTCACCAAACTAATGAAAAACTGTTTTTT. This translates into CASSLTHQTNEKLFF.

The chain joins TRBV7-2 to TRBJ2-7; 10 bases map to TRBD1. Germline loops: CDR1 SGHTA, CDR2 FQGNSA. The CDR3 is 17 residues long. V lost 5 bases and J lost 2; bases outside the gene matches: 12. The CDR3 sequence: CASSVQTGGALAYEQYF. The CDR3 DNA is TGTGCCAGCAGCGTTCAGACAGGGGGCGCGTTAGCCTACGAGCAGTACTTC.

This rearrangement joins TRBV6-1 to TRBJ2-7; 8 bases are shared with TRBD2. After removal of 4 bases from V and 0 bases from J, the junction contained 11 bases not matched to a gene. CDR3 length: 17 amino acids. CDR1 and CDR2 from the germline V gene are MNHNS and SASEGT. CDR3 in amino acids: CASSGAGGGGFSYEQYV. The CDR3 DNA sequence: TGTGCCAGCAGTGGGGCCGGGGGGGGCGGTTTCTCCTACGAGCAGTACGTC.

The chain combines TRBV4-3 with TRBJ1-2; 8 positions agree with TRBD1. Trimming cost V 0 bases and J 5 bases; bases outside gene matches: 14. The CDR3 loop spans 18 amino acids. Germline loops: CDR1 LGHNA, CDR2 YSLEER. The CDR3 coding sequence is TGCGCCAGCAGCCAAGATAGGTACGACGGACAGGGCGGTTATGGCTACACCTTC. This translates into CASSQDRYDGQGGYGYTF.

This chain joins TRBV5-1 and TRBJ2-3; 10 nucleotides line up with TRBD2. J gave up 6 bases and V 0 bases, and 7 bases lay outside the gene matches. The CDR3 runs to 16 residues. Per germline, CDR1 SGHRS and CDR2 YFSETQ. CDR3 sequence reads: CASSLVSGGSVDTQYF. CDR3 nucleotides: TGCGCCAGCAGCTTGGTTAGCGGGGGGTCCGTCGATACGCAGTATTTT.

The rearrangement uses TRBV18 and TRBJ1-4, with D perhaps matching TRBD1 (5 bases). CDR1 and CDR2 (germline): KGHSH, LQKENI. Trimming took off 3 bases at V and 3 bases at J, with 20 bases between the two ends. There are 18 residues in the CDR3. In nucleotides, the CDR3 is TGTGCCAGCTCACCGGCCATAACGTTATCGGGGGCTAATGAAAAACTGTTTTTT. Amino acids: CASSPAITLSGANEKLFF. The full variable domain, in which reference TRBV18 and TRBJ1-4 provide the parts outside the CDR3, is NAGVMQNPRHLVRRRGQEARLRCSPMKGHSHVYWYRQLPEEGLKFMVYLQKENIIDESGMPKERFSAEFPKEGPSILRIQQVVRGDSAAYFCASSPAITLSGANEKLFFGSGTQLSVL.

The chain has TRBV6-5 and TRBJ1-2; TRBD1 agrees at 7 bases. Looked up from germline, CDR1 is MNHEY and CDR2 is SVGAGI. The V segment lost 10 bases and the J segment 7 bases; nucleotides outside the gene matches: 6. The CDR3 spans 11 residues. DNA for the CDR3: TGTGCCAATAACAGGGGCAGTGGCTACACCTTC. Protein sequence: CANNRGSGYTF.

This chain uses TRBV25-1 with TRBJ1-2, with TRBD1 matching over 12 bases. Germline lookup yields CDR1 MGHDK and CDR2 SYGVNS. With V trimmed by 4 bases and J by 6 bases, 9 bases remained unmatched. The CDR3 extends over 16 amino acids. CDR3 in amino acids: CASSAPGTGGLNGYTF. Written as DNA, the CDR3 is TGTGCCAGCAGTGCCCCCGGGACAGGGGGCCTAAATGGCTACACCTTC.

V usage is TRBV25-1 and J usage is TRBJ2-1; 7 bases line up with TRBD1. The germline gives CDR1 MGHDK, CDR2 SYGVNS. This CDR3 has 16 residues. Trimming removed 5 bases from V and 2 bases from J; junction bases left unmatched: 9. The chain's CDR3 is CASSKTGTEAYNEQFF. CDR3 coding DNA: TGTGCCAGCAGTAAAACCGGGACAGAAGCCTACAATGAGCAGTTCTTC.

The gene calls are TRBV27 and TRBJ1-1; D remains ambiguous. Germline values: CDR1 MNHEY, CDR2 SMNVEV (reference sequence). The CDR3 extends over 11 amino acids. Trimming took 2 bases from V and 7 from J, leaving 5 bases between them. The CDR3 reads CASSLGSEAFF. Written as DNA, the CDR3 is TGTGCCAGCAGTTTAGGTAGTGAAGCTTTCTTT.

This chain joins TRBV5-6 and TRBJ1-2; D may be TRBD1 (5 bases). Trimming stripped 0 bases from V and 3 bases from J, with 6 bases between. The CDR3 spans 13 residues. The germline V gene has CDR1 SGHDT and CDR2 YYEEEE. CDR3 nucleotide sequence: TGTGCCAGCAGCTTGGTAGGGGACTATGGCTACACCTTC. Translating gives CASSLVGDYGYTF.

This clone was seen a few times. The CDR3 protein is CASSQRRSAEDTQYF. The DNA of the CDR3 is TGTGCCAGCAGCCAAAGGCGGTCGGCCGAAGATACGCAGTATTTT. V and J are TRBV4-2 and TRBJ2-3; D not resolved. The CDR3 totals 15 residues. CDR1 and CDR2 from the germline V gene are LGHNA and YNFKEQ. V was cut by 2 bases and J by 5 bases, with 14 bases left in between.

The chain recombines TRBV5-1 with TRBJ1-3, with D unresolved. Germline values: CDR1 SGHRS, CDR2 YFSETQ. This CDR3 is 16 amino acids long. Trimming took off 1 base at V and 0 bases at J, with 11 bases between the two ends. The CDR3: CASSLSAGNSGNTIYF. Here the CDR3 DNA reads TGCGCCAGCAGCTTGTCGGCGGGTAACTCTGGAAACACCATATATTTT.

The genes are TRBV27 and TRBJ2-7; no clear D. CDR1 is MNHEY and CDR2 is SMNVEV in the germline V gene (reference sequence). There are 13 residues in the CDR3. The V end lost 6 bases, the J end lost 4 bases, and 13 bases lay between the germline ends. The CDR3 nucleotides are TGTGCCAGCAGCCTGAGGCAGATGTACGAGCAGTACGTC. Translation: CASSLRQMYEQYV.